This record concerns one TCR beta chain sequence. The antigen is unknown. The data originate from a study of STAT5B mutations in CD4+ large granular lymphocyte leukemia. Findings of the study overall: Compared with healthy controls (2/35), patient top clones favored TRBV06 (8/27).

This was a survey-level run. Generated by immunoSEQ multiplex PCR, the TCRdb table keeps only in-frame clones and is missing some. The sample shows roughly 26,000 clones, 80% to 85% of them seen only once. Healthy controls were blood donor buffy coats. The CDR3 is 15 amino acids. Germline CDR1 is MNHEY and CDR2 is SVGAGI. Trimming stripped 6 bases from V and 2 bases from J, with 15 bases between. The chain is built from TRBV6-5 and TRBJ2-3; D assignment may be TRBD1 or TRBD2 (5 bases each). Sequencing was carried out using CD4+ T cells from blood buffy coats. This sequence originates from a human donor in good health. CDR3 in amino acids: CASRGVRDPTDTQYF. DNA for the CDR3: TGTGCCAGCAGGGGGGTGAGAGACCCCACAGATACGCAGTATTTT.